The sequence of this T cell receptor beta chain was determined in a study of T cells in Graves' hyperthyroidism and ophthalmopathy. Overall study findings and caveats: Prediction of ophthalmopathy progression came a median 6.5 months pre-onset.

Using RNA transcripts as the source, TCR beta CDR3 regions were amplified. HTBI primers were used for first-round RT-PCR of the TCR CDR3. One entry per CDR3 protein results from TCRdb running MiXCR on the multiplex PCR reads. The repertoire holds approximately 700,000 distinct CDR3 sequences, over 40% seen once, with about 7% in the top ten. For this clonotype: Antigen: not known.

V was shortened by 3 bases and J by 0 bases, with 8 bases between the two germline ends. The length of the CDR3 is 14 residues. Germline CDR1 and CDR2: MNHNS and SASEGT. The chain has TRBV6-1 and TRBJ1-1; no reliable D call. Sequencing was done on a sample of peripheral blood or thyroid tissue (not recorded which). The clonotype comes from an adult man with Graves' disease, either hyperthyroidism or ophthalmopathy (not recorded which). CDR3 sequence reads: CASSDCAMNTEAFF. CDR3 coding DNA: TGTGCCAGCAGTGATTGTGCGATGAACACTGAAGCTTTCTTT.